This section outlines one T cell receptor (beta chain) sequence together with its context. This sample was included in a study of blood T cells in healthy people across ages. The authors ran a second PCR of 7 to 11 cycles using a sample-barcoded 5' primer and a J-beta primer mix. TCRdb re-called the 5' RACE reads through MiXCR, storing one row per CDR3 protein. The sample holds about 1.8 million distinct CDR3 sequences, roughly 49% seen once. Sequenced: blood. The source of this sequence is a woman aged 40 to 50 in good health.

CDR3 sequence reads: CASSVDRQPTREQYF. The CDR3 DNA follows: TGTGCCAGCAGTGTCGACAGACAACCTACGAGAGAGCAGTACTTC. The rearrangement joins TRBV12-3 or TRBV12-4 to TRBJ2-7; a possible D gene is TRBD1 (5 bases). V was trimmed by 5 bases and J by 7 bases, leaving 21 bases between them. The CDR3 runs to 15 residues.